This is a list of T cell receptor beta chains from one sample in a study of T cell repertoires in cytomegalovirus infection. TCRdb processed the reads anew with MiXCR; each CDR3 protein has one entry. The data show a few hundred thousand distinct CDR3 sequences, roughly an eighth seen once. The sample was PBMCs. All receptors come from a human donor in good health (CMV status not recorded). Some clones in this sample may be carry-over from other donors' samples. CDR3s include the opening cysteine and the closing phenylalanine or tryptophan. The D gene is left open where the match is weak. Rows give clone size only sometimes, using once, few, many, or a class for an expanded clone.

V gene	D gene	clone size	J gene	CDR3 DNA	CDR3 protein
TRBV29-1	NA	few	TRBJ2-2	TGCAGCGTTGAAGAGTACAGGACCGGGGAGCTGTTTTTT	CSVEEYRTGELFF
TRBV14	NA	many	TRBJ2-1	TGTGCCAGCAGTCCCCACAACAATGAGCAGTTCTTC	CASSPHNNEQFF
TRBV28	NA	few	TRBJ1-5	TGTGCCAGCAGGGCCCCGCGGGGGCAGCCCCAGCATTTT	CASRAPRGQPQHF
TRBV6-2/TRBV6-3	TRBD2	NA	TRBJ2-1	TGTGCCAGCAGTTATTACGGGGGAGGGCCCTACAATGAGCAGTTCTTC	CASSYYGGGPYNEQFF
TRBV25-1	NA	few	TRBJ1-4	TGTGCCAGCAGTGAATCCAAGGGAACAACTAATGAAAAACTGTTTTTT	CASSESKGTTNEKLFF
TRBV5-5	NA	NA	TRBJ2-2	TGTGCCAGCAGCTTGGAGGCTATCGGGGAGCTGTTTTTT	CASSLEAIGELFF
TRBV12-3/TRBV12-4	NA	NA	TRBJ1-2	TGTGCCAGCAGCTCAGGGGAAGTTGGCTACACCTTC	CASSSGEVGYTF
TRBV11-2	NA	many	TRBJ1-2	TGTGCCAGCAGCTTAACGCGCGGCGGCTATGGCTACACCTTC	CASSLTRGGYGYTF
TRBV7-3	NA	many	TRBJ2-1	TGTGCCAGCAGCCGAGTATCCGGGACTCGGAGTGAGCAGTTCTTC	CASSRVSGTRSEQFF
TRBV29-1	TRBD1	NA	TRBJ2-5	TGCAGCGTGATGTTCCCGGGACAGCAAGAGACCCAGTACTTC	CSVMFPGQQETQYF
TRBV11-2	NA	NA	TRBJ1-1	TGTGCCAGCAGCTCATCTAGGTATGGAAACACTGAAGCTTTCTTT	CASSSSRYGNTEAFF
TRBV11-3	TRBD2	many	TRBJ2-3	TGTGCCAGCAGCGTCACCGGTTTAGCGGGAGCTACGCAGTATTTT	CASSVTGLAGATQYF
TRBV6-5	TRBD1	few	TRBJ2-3	TGTGCCAGCAGTTCAGGGGGCAAAGGCACAGATACGCAGTATTTT	CASSSGGKGTDTQYF
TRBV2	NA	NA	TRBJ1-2	TGTGCCAGCAGTCCCCTTGCCTATGGCTACACCTTC	CASSPLAYGYTF
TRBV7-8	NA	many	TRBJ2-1	TGTGCCAGCAGCTCCCATTTCGATGAGCAGTTCTTC	CASSSHFDEQFF
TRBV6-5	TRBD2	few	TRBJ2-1	TGTGCCAGCAGTTACGGGACTAGCGGGATCTATGAGCAGTTCTTC	CASSYGTSGIYEQFF
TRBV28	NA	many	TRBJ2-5	TGTGCCAGCAGTTTAGGTGGACAGCGGCAAGAGACCCAGTACTTC	CASSLGGQRQETQYF
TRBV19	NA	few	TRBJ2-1	TGTGCCAGTAGTATTCCGGGTAGTTACTACAATGAGCAGTTCTTC	CASSIPGSYYNEQFF
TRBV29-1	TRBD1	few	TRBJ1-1	TGCAGCGTTACGGACAGGGGGTCCACTGAAGCTTTCTTT	CSVTDRGSTEAFF
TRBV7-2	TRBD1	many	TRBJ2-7	TGTGCCAGCAGCCTTCCCTCTCCGGGACAGGTAAACTACGAGCAGTACTTC	CASSLPSPGQVNYEQYF
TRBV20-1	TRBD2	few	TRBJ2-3	TGCAGTGCTATGGGTAGCGGGATCCTCGCAGATACGCAGTATTTT	CSAMGSGILADTQYF
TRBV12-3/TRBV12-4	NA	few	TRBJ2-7	TGTGCCAGCAGTTTAGGTCGTGGTAGCACACGAGGGACCTACGAGCAGTACTTC	CASSLGRGSTRGTYEQYF
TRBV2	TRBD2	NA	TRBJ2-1	TGTGCCAGCAGTGAAGTGACTAGCGGCTACAATGAGCAGTTCTTC	CASSEVTSGYNEQFF
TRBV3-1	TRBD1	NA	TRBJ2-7	TGTGCCAGCAGGTCGGCAGGGGGCGTCTACGAGCAGTACTTC	CASRSAGGVYEQYF
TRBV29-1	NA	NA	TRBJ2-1	TGCAGCGTTGAAGGGGGATTTTCGCTTCACAATGAGCAGTTCTTC	CSVEGGFSLHNEQFF
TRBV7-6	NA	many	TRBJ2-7	TGTGCCTCGGGGGCGGCCAGCTCCTACGAGCAGTACTTC	CASGAASSYEQYF
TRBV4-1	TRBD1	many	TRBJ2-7	TGCGCCAGCAGCCAACAGACAGGGAGCTCCTACGAGCAGTACTTC	CASSQQTGSSYEQYF
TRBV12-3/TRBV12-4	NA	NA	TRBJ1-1	TGTGCCAGCACCCGGGGGCACTTGAACACTGAAGCTTTCTTT	CASTRGHLNTEAFF
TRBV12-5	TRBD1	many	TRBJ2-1	TGTGCTAGTGGTTTGGCTTCCGGGACAGGGCTTAATGAGCAGTTCTTC	CASGLASGTGLNEQFF
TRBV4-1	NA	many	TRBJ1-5	TGCGCCAGCAGCCAAGATAGGGGTGGAACACAGGGTAACAATCAGCCCCAGCATTTT	CASSQDRGGTQGNNQPQHF
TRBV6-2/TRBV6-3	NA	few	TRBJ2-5	TGTGCCAGCAGTTACTCTAAATCAGGGATCACGGAGACCCAGTACTTC	CASSYSKSGITETQYF
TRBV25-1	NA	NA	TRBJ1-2	TGTGCCAGCGGAAGTAACTATGGCTACACCTTC	CASGSNYGYTF
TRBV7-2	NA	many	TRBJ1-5	TGTGCCAGCAGCCCTACAAACGGGGGAGTGCGTCAGCCCCAGCATTTT	CASSPTNGGVRQPQHF
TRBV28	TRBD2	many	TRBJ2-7	TGTGCCAGCAGCCCCGGCGGGAGCGAGGAGCAGTACTTC	CASSPGGSEEQYF
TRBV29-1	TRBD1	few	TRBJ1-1	TGCAGCGTGGAAGACGGGTTAGGGACAGGGCTTTACTTT	CSVEDGLGTGLYF
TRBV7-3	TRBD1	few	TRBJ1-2	TGTGCCAGCAGGGCGGACAGGGGGCGCCGGGGCTATGGCTACACCTTC	CASRADRGRRGYGYTF
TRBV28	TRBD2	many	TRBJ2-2	TGTGCCAGCAGTTTAGGCGGGAGGACGGCGAACACCGGGGAGCTGTTTTTT	CASSLGGRTANTGELFF
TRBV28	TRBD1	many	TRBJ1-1	TGTGCCAGCAGGAAACAGGGGGCGTCCGAAGCTTTCTTT	CASRKQGASEAFF
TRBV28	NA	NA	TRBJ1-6	TGTGCCAGCAGTTTCGGACAGTCCAATTCACCCCTCCACTTT	CASSFGQSNSPLHF
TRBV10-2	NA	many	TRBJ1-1	TGCGCCAGCAGTGAGTCGACTCTGGGTCTCGAGGGAGCTTTCTTT	CASSESTLGLEGAFF
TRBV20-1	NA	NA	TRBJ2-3	TGCAGTGCTAGAGATGGACCCTCGGGCACGCAGTATTTT	CSARDGPSGTQYF
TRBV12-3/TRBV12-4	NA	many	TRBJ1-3	TGTGCCAGCACCTGGGGAGGGGTTCCTGGAAACACCATATATTTT	CASTWGGVPGNTIYF
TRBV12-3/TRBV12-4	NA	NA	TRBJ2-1	TGTGCCAGCAGTTGGGGCAATGAGCAGTTCTTC	CASSWGNEQFF
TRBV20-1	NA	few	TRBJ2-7	TGCAGTGCTAGAGATATTAGCGGTCAAGTCTACGAGCAGTACTTC	CSARDISGQVYEQYF
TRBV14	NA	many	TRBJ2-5	TGTGCCAGCAGCCGCCAGCTACAAGAGACCCAGTACTTC	CASSRQLQETQYF
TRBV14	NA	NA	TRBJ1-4	TGTGCCAGCAGCCAAGATGAATTCCGGGGGGAAAAACTGTTTTTT	CASSQDEFRGEKLFF